The 29 T cell receptor beta chains presented below share a single source sample, sequenced in a study of T cells in women clearing cervical HPV infection. Method: immunoSEQ multiplex PCR; TCRdb's copy keeps in-frame clones and lacks some. Its listing shows 40,000 to 60,000 clones. Sequenced input: blood buffy coat. These receptors were collected from a woman between 18 and 70 years old with a cervical HPV16 infection that either progressed to CIN3+ or cleared (not recorded which).

About this clone: The read terminates 3 residues before the CDR3 end, so the remaining end is supplied by the germline J gene. The V and J genes are TRBV28 and TRBJ1-1, with D unclear. The germline V and J ends were trimmed by 1 base and 1 base, with 7 bases remaining between them. CDR1 is MDHEN, CDR2 SYDVKM, per germline. CDR3 size: 14 residues. CDR3 DNA (partial): TGTGCCAGCAGTTTATTAGCGGGGAACACTGAA. Translating gives CASSLLAGNTE. The full CDR3 is CASSLLAGNTEAFF.

The CDR3 loop reads CATSSSGGSYNEQFF. The sequenced part of the CDR3 DNA is TGTGCCACCAGTTCAAGTGGGGGGTCCTACAATGAG. The V and J genes are TRBV24-1 and TRBJ2-1; the D gene is possibly TRBD2 (6 bases). The sequenced fragment ends 3 residues before the CDR3 boundary, so the rest is inferred from the germline J gene. The CDR3 covers 15 residues. In germline, CDR1 is KGHDR, CDR2 SFDVKD. Trimming shortened V by 6 bases and J by 1 base, and 12 bases separated the two germline ends.

Concerning this clone itself: The DNA ends 3 residues before the CDR3 does, and the rest of the CDR3 is filled in from the germline J gene. The chain links TRBV7-9 to TRBJ2-1; 10 bases line up with TRBD2. CDR3 length equals 15 residues. The germline CDR1 and CDR2 sequences are SEHNR and FQNEAQ (reference sequence). Unmatched junction bases numbered 7, after V lost 4 bases and J lost 7 bases. CDR3 loop: CASSSQRGGLNEQFF. Partial CDR3 DNA: TGTGCCAGCAGCTCCCAGCGGGGGGGCTTAAATGAG.

In regard to this clone: Coverage ceases 3 residues before the CDR3 finishes, and the germline J gene fills in the end. V is TRBV5-1 and J is TRBJ2-3, with D uncertain. Per germline, CDR1 SGHRS and CDR2 YFSETQ. This CDR3 contains 13 residues. Trimming removed 0 bases at V and 3 bases at J, with 5 bases between. The part of the CDR3 DNA that was read is TGCGCCAGCAGCTTGGGTCGGACAGATACG. Encoded protein: CASSLGRTDT. The entire CDR3 protein reads CASSLGRTDTQYF.

Points on this clone: The read stops 3 residues short of the end of the CDR3; the missing end is completed from the germline J gene. V gene TRBV3-1 (or the pseudogene TRBV3-2) combines with J gene TRBJ2-7; possible D gene TRBD1, 5 bases. Germline V CDR1 and CDR2: LGHDT, YNNKEL (reference sequence). This CDR3 contains 13 residues. Trimming stripped 0 bases from V and 6 bases from J, with 9 bases between. CDR3 residues: CASSQDTGSEQYF. The sequenced CDR3 bases are TGTGCCAGCAGCCAAGATACAGGCTCCGAG.

With respect to this clone: Read coverage stops 3 residues before the CDR3 terminus; the germline J gene supplies the remainder. The chain carries TRBV20-1 and TRBJ2-5; D may be TRBD2 (7 bases). Germline V gives CDR1 DFQATT, CDR2 SNEGSKA (reference sequence). This CDR3 region has 15 residues. The V and J ends lost 6 bases and 7 bases respectively, with 24 bases between them. CDR3 DNA (partial): TGCAGTGCGGAGGGGGGGTCGTCCTCCAGGGTGACC. Translated: CSAEGGSSSRVT. The CDR3, in full, reads CSAEGGSSSRVTQYF.

Regarding this clone: Read data end 3 residues before the CDR3 end; the end is taken from the germline J gene. This chain connects TRBV7-9 to TRBJ2-3, with a weak D call TRBD1 (5 bases). The length of the CDR3 is 13 residues. Germline values: CDR1 SEHNR, CDR2 FQNEAQ (reference sequence). Incomplete CDR3 DNA: TGTGCCAGCAGCTTAGAGGGGATGCAGCCG. Its protein product is CASSLEGMQP. The whole CDR3 protein reads CASSLEGMQPQYF.

About this clone itself: Read data end 3 residues before the CDR3 end; the end is taken from the germline J gene. The chain couples TRBV19 to TRBJ1-2; tentative D call: TRBD1 (6 bases). Germline lookup yields CDR1 LNHDA and CDR2 SQIVND (reference sequence). The CDR3 runs to 15 residues. V was cut by 5 bases and J by 4 bases, with 17 bases left in between. CDR3 in amino acids: CASSSDLRGSYGYTF. The sequenced CDR3 bases are TGTGCCAGTAGTTCCGACTTGAGGGGGTCCTATGGC.

Turning to this clone: The read is 3 residues too short to cover the CDR3 end, so that end is filled in from the germline J gene. The chain carries TRBV18 and TRBJ2-1, with D possibly TRBD1 on 5 matching bases. Looked up from germline, CDR1 is KGHSH and CDR2 is LQKENI. The CDR3 contains 12 residues. The V and J ends lost 5 bases and 5 bases respectively, with 7 bases between them. CDR3 DNA, as far as it was read: TGTGCCAGCTCATTACAGGACAATGAG. As protein: CASSLQDNE. The whole CDR3 protein is CASSLQDNEQFF.

As concerns this clone: The DNA ends 3 residues before the CDR3 does, and the rest of the CDR3 is filled in from the germline J gene. V usage is TRBV6-4 and J usage is TRBJ2-3; 9 positions agree with TRBD2. The germline gives CDR1 MRHNA, CDR2 SNTAGT. This CDR3 spans 16 amino acids. The V segment lost 4 bases and the J segment 1 base; nucleotides outside the gene matches: 6. CDR3 region: CASSALAGRGTDTQYF. The sequenced CDR3 bases are TGTGCCAGCAGTGCCCTAGCGGGGAGGGGCACAGATACG.

With respect to this clone: The read finishes 3 residues shy of the CDR3 end, and the germline J gene is used to complete it. This sequence joins TRBV20-1 and TRBJ2-3; D ambiguous. The germline V gene encodes CDR1 DFQATT and CDR2 SNEGSKA (reference sequence). The CDR3 spans 10 residues. This CDR3 is CSASLETQYF. The DNA read from the CDR3 is TGCAGTGCTAGTCTAGAGACG.

Details on this clone: The read ends 3 residues early relative to the CDR3; the germline J gene fills the gap. The chain has TRBV19 and TRBJ2-4; D is possibly TRBD1 (6 bases). The CDR3 consists of 15 residues. Trimming removed 4 bases from V and 6 bases from J, with 16 bases in between. Per the germline V gene, CDR1 is LNHDA and CDR2 is SQIVND (reference sequence). The part of the CDR3 DNA that was read is TGTGCCAGTAGTAGCCGAGCAGGGGCGGGAAACATT. This sequence encodes CASSSRAGAGNI. The whole CDR3 reads CASSSRAGAGNIQYF.

To note about this clone: The CDR3 is cut off 3 residues early in the read; its end comes from the germline J gene. This rearrangement joins TRBV7-7 to TRBJ2-3; weak D call: TRBD2 (6 bases). Per the germline V gene, CDR1 is SSHAT and CDR2 is FNYEAQ (reference sequence). The CDR3 has 14 amino acids. The covered CDR3 bases are TGTGCCAGCAGCTTAGTTGGAGGGCTGGAGACG. Its translation: CASSLVGGLET. The CDR3 reads in full as CASSLVGGLETQYF.

On this clone itself: Coverage ceases 3 residues before the CDR3 finishes, and the germline J gene fills in the end. The chain is built from TRBV7-2 and TRBJ2-5; D might be TRBD2 (6 bases). The CDR3 spans 15 residues. Germline CDR1 and CDR2: SGHTA and FQGNSA. V was shortened by 6 bases and J by 5 bases, with 19 bases between the two germline ends. The DNA read from the CDR3 is TGTGCCAGCAGACGGACTGCGGGGTTCATGGAGACC. This gives the protein CASRRTAGFMET. The entire CDR3 sequence reads CASRRTAGFMETQYF.

As to this clone: The read halts 3 residues ahead of the CDR3 end, with the missing end drawn from the germline J gene. This chain connects TRBV11-2 to TRBJ1-2; D unresolved. In germline, CDR1 is SGHAT, CDR2 FQNNGV. The CDR3 consists of 14 residues. The covered CDR3 bases are TGTGCCAGCAGCTCTTTAGCGGGGAGTAAGGGC. Its translation: CASSSLAGSKG. The whole CDR3 sequence is CASSSLAGSKGYTF.

As to this clone: With the read ending 3 residues before the CDR3 end, the germline J gene is used to fill in that end. This sequence joins TRBV13 and TRBJ2-2, with no clear D. The CDR3 is made up of 13 amino acids. Germline V gene data show CDR1 as PRHDT and CDR2 as FYEKMQ (reference sequence). The CDR3 protein is CASSDSTNEKLFF. The part of the CDR3 DNA that was read is TGTGCCAGCAGCGATTCAACTAATGAAAAG.

Concerning this clone itself: The read ends 3 residues shy of where the CDR3 ends; the end is completed using the germline J gene. V and J are TRBV5-5 and TRBJ2-7, with TRBD2 identical over 9 bases. The CDR3 is made up of 15 amino acids. The V and J ends lost 0 bases and 4 bases, in that order; junction bases with no gene match: 5. Germline lookup yields CDR1 SGHKS and CDR2 YYEKEE (reference sequence). CDR3 in amino acids: CASSLEAGGRYEQYF. The CDR3 DNA, read in part, is TGTGCCAGCAGCTTGGAGGCGGGGGGGCGTTACGAG.

With respect to this clone: The read terminates 3 residues ahead of where the CDR3 ends, so the germline J gene completes it. V usage is TRBV20-1 and J usage is TRBJ2-5; maybe TRBD2 (6 bases). V lost 5 bases and J lost 2, with 21 bases in between. The CDR3 is 16 amino acids. Germline V gives CDR1 DFQATT, CDR2 SNEGSKA (reference sequence). Incomplete CDR3 DNA: TGCAGTGCTTCCCCCGCCCCAGCGGGTGGACAAGAGACC. This translates into CSASPAPAGGQET. In full, the CDR3 reads CSASPAPAGGQETQYF.

Concerning this clone itself: The CDR3 goes on 3 residues after the read ends, and that part is filled in from the germline J gene. The rearrangement links TRBV18 to TRBJ1-1, with D perhaps matching TRBD1 (6 bases). The CDR3 length is 14 residues. CDR1 is KGHSH and CDR2 is LQKENI in the germline V gene. The CDR3 here is CASSPGVAGDIAFF. The CDR3 bases that were read are TGTGCCAGCTCACCAGGGGTAGCGGGGGACATA.

Turning to this clone: The read finishes 3 residues shy of the CDR3 end, and the germline J gene is used to complete it. The chain employs TRBV20-1 and TRBJ2-3, with 7 bases matching TRBD2. This CDR3 is built from 15 residues. Germline values: CDR1 DFQATT, CDR2 SNEGSKA (reference sequence). V gave up 3 bases and J gave up 1 base; unmatched junction bases: 7. The part of the CDR3 DNA that was read is TGCAGTGCTAGTAGTTCTAGCGGTGGCACAGATACG. As protein: CSASSSSGGTDT. The full CDR3 is CSASSSSGGTDTQYF.

Concerning this clone: The read finishes 3 residues shy of the CDR3 end, and the germline J gene is used to complete it. V usage is TRBV7-9 and J usage is TRBJ2-4; possible D gene TRBD2, 7 bases. The CDR3 consists of 15 residues. Germline CDR1 is SEHNR and CDR2 is FQNEAQ (reference sequence). CDR3 protein: CASSLARGAAYGQYF. The DNA read from the CDR3 is TGTGCCAGCAGCTTAGCCCGGGGGGCTGCCTATGGT.

Remarks on this clone: The read ends 3 residues before the CDR3 terminus; that terminus is restored from the germline J gene. V usage is TRBV20-1 and J usage is TRBJ2-2, with a tentative D call TRBD1 (5 bases). Germline V gives CDR1 DFQATT, CDR2 SNEGSKA (reference sequence). This CDR3 comprises 16 residues. Between the trimmed V and J ends, which lost 5 bases and 2 bases, there was a span of 18 bases. The DNA read from the CDR3 is TGCAGTGCTCAAGCGCTTGGCAGGGAAAACACCGGGGAG. Encoded protein: CSAQALGRENTGE. The whole CDR3 protein is CSAQALGRENTGELFF.

The covered CDR3 bases are TGTGCCAGCAACCTCGACAGGGGGGAAGACGAG. Translated: CASNLDRGEDE. The whole CDR3 sequence is CASNLDRGEDEQYF. This chain connects TRBV12-3 or TRBV12-4 to TRBJ2-7; the match to TRBD1 covers 9 bases. The read finishes 3 residues shy of the CDR3 end, and the germline J gene is used to complete it. The CDR3 is 14 residues long. The V gene end was trimmed by 7 bases and the J gene end by 5 bases; junction bases not matched to a gene: 9.

On this clone: The read ends 3 residues shy of where the CDR3 ends; the end is completed using the germline J gene. V is TRBV20-1 and J is TRBJ1-6, with D possibly TRBD1 on 5 matching bases. Trimming shortened V by 6 bases and J by 7 bases, and 22 bases separated the two germline ends. CDR1 and CDR2 from the germline V gene are DFQATT and SNEGSKA (reference sequence). The CDR3 length is 16 residues. The DNA read from the CDR3 is TGCAGTGCGCCCAACCCATTGCAGGGATACAATTCACCC. This gives the protein CSAPNPLQGYNSP. The complete CDR3 reads CSAPNPLQGYNSPLHF.

Turning to this clone: The sequenced fragment ends 3 residues before the CDR3 boundary, so the rest is inferred from the germline J gene. J is TRBJ2-7 and V is TRBV20-1; 9 positions agree with TRBD2. Germline-derived CDR1 and CDR2 are DFQATT and SNEGSKA (reference sequence). V trimming: 3 bases; J trimming: 4 bases; junction bases outside the gene matches: 7. The CDR3 totals 14 residues. CDR3 amino acids: CSARDSGRRYEQYF. The part of the CDR3 DNA that was read is TGCAGTGCTAGGGATAGCGGGAGACGGTACGAG.

Comment on this clone: The CDR3 extends 3 residues past the end of the read, so its final part is completed from the germline J gene. V is TRBV2 and J is TRBJ1-2; D not certain. Germline CDR1 is SNHLY and CDR2 is FYNNEI. The V end lost 3 bases, the J end lost 1 base, and 6 bases lay between the germline ends. The CDR3 contains 13 residues. The DNA read from the CDR3 is TGTGCCAGCAGTGAGGGCCTTAACTATGGC. It yields the protein CASSEGLNYG. In full, the CDR3 is CASSEGLNYGYTF.

Details on this clone: The read gets to within 3 residues of the CDR3 end, and the germline J gene fills in the rest. The rearrangement links TRBV2 to TRBJ1-2; weak D call: TRBD1 (5 bases). This CDR3 contains 14 residues. CDR1 is SNHLY and CDR2 is FYNNEI in the germline V gene. The CDR3 DNA, read in part, is TGTGCCAGCGTTGCAAGGGACTACACAGATACC. Its protein is CASVARDYTDT. The full CDR3 sequence reads CASVARDYTDTYTF.

Regarding this clone: The missing CDR3 end, 3 residues past where the read stops, is filled in from the germline J gene. V is TRBV18 and J is TRBJ2-1, with 10 bases matching TRBD1. V was clipped by 2 bases and J by 3 bases; unmatched bases: 7. The CDR3 has 17 residues. CDR1 and CDR2 from the germline V gene are KGHSH and LQKENI. CDR3 region: CASSPAKGQGIYNEQFF. The sequenced part of the CDR3 DNA is TGTGCCAGCTCACCAGCGAAGGGACAGGGGATCTACAATGAG.

Comment on this clone: Read coverage stops 3 residues before the CDR3 terminus; the germline J gene supplies the remainder. This chain uses TRBV10-1 with TRBJ2-1, with D possibly matching TRBD1 (5 bases). V was shortened by 3 bases and J by 1 base, with 10 bases between the two germline ends. The germline gives CDR1 WNHNN, CDR2 SYGVQD (reference sequence). CDR3 length: 15 residues. The CDR3 loop reads CASSDQTESYNEQFF. The part of the CDR3 DNA that was read is TGCGCCAGCAGTGACCAGACAGAGTCCTACAATGAG.